This T cell receptor beta chain was captured in a study of CD8 T cells in Susac syndrome. It was with random hexamers that 0.5 to 1 ug RNA was reverse transcribed. A single record per CDR3 protein comes from TCRdb applying MiXCR to the immunoSEQ multiplex PCR reads. This sample has approximately 77,000 distinct CDR3 sequences; about 92% occur once, and the top ten carry about 0.53%. This CDR3 has 15 amino acids. Germline V gene data show CDR1 as MNHEY and CDR2 as SMNVEV (reference sequence). V trimming: 5 bases; J trimming: 3 bases; junction bases outside the gene matches: 6. This chain connects TRBV27 to TRBJ1-5, with 8 bases fitting TRBD1. The sample consisted of CD4+ T cells from PBMCs. The source of this sequence is a human donor with Susac syndrome. CDR3 in amino acids: CASSGSGGPNQPQHF. The DNA of the CDR3 is TGTGCCAGCAGTGGGTCAGGGGGCCCCAATCAGCCCCAGCATTTT.